Included here is one TCR beta chain sequence, with context. This record belongs to a study of PD-1 blockade in classical Hodgkin lymphoma. Relapses following autologous stem cell transplantation were seen in all patients, with brentuximab vedotin exposure varying. This table comes from immunoSEQ multiplex PCR, and its TCRdb copy is limited to in-frame clones, with some not included. The table lists under 25,000 clones, about three quarters of them singletons. The CDR3 is 16 amino acids. Germline V gene lookup returns CDR1 MDHEN and CDR2 SYDVKM. V was pared by 2 bases and J by 0 bases, with 14 bases between.

The V and J genes are TRBV28 and TRBJ2-7, with D perhaps TRBD1 or TRBD2 (5 bases each). The receptor was isolated from a human donor with classical Hodgkin lymphoma. Sample: peripheral blood mononuclear cells (PBMCs), taken before the second cycle of nivolumab. CDR3 amino acids: CASSLNLGVSSYEQYF. CDR3 coding DNA: TGTGCCAGCAGTTTAAATTTGGGGGTCAGCTCCTACGAGCAGTACTTC.